This TCR beta chain was captured in a study of shared clonotypes between healthy human individuals. Study context: Researchers assigned three CD4 naive, three CD4 memory, two CD8 naive and one CD8 memory plate to each donor.

Trimming took off 2 bases at V and 1 base at J, with 14 bases between the two ends. This CDR3 has 16 residues. Germline V lookup: CDR1 MGHRA, CDR2 YSYEKL. Overall study results and limits: It was the non-shared clonotypes that had lower generation probabilities than clonotypes shared by all four donors. What rarefaction showed was incomplete sorted-subset sequencing despite large depth.

Only in-frame clones appear in the TCRdb table, and some are missing; sequencing was by immunoSEQ multiplex PCR. The sample holds approximately 2,000,000 clones, 85% to 95% seen once. Details on this clone: Its antigen is not known.

The V gene is TRBV4-1, the J gene TRBJ2-5; D tentatively reads TRBD1 or TRBD2 (5 bases each). Sequencing was performed on naive CD4+ T cells from PBMCs. Indicated subset: CD45RA+ positively selected. The TCR was taken from a man between 18 and 35 years old in good health. Some clones in this sample may be carry-over from other donors' samples. CDR3 nucleotide sequence: TGCGCCAGCAGCCAACTCCCGGGACGCAGCCAAGAGACCCAGTACTTC. Amino acid sequence: CASSQLPGRSQETQYF.